Following are 27 T cell receptor beta chains from one sample sequenced in a study of OX40 agonist ivuxolimab in advanced cancers. The protocol was immunoSEQ multiplex PCR, while the TCRdb copy is restricted to in-frame clones and leaves out a portion. This table has tens of thousands of clones, around 90% appearing once. The material sequenced was CD4+ or CD8+ T cells sorted from blood, taken in a trial of the OX40 agonist ivuxolimab. The receptors were sampled from an adult with an advanced solid tumor such as melanoma, head and neck, liver or kidney cancer.

This rearrangement joins TRBV6-5 to TRBJ1-2; 9 nucleotides align to TRBD1. Per germline, CDR1 MNHEY and CDR2 SVGAGI. With V trimmed by 4 bases and J by 6 bases, 3 bases remained unmatched. The CDR3 runs 13 residues. CDR3 sequence reads: CASSWGQGDGYTF. Here the CDR3 DNA reads TGTGCCAGCAGTTGGGGACAGGGTGATGGCTACACCTTC.

CDR3 region: CASSPRAGGTYNEQFF. In DNA form, the CDR3 reads TGTGCCAGCAGCCCGAGGGCTGGGGGCACTTACAATGAGCAGTTCTTC. The genes are TRBV7-9 and TRBJ2-1, with D maybe TRBD1 (6 bases). The CDR3 contains 16 residues. V was cut by 5 bases and J by 4 bases, with 18 bases left in between. CDR1 SEHNR and CDR2 FQNEAQ come from the germline V gene (reference sequence).

This sequence joins TRBV6-5 and TRBJ1-1; TRBD1 is a possible D gene (6 bases). Trimming removed 5 bases at V and 4 bases at J, with 14 bases between. Germline V gene data show CDR1 as MNHEY and CDR2 as SVGAGI. CDR3 size: 14 residues. The CDR3 nucleotides are TGTGCCAGCAGTGCCCCCAGCAGGGGCACTGAAGCTTTCTTT. This sequence encodes CASSAPSRGTEAFF.

This chain uses TRBV5-3 with TRBJ2-5, with a tentative D call TRBD2 (5 bases). TRBV5-3 falls under the ORF class, with uncertain function. V lost 0 bases and J lost 0, with 15 bases in between. The CDR3 consists of 17 residues. The CDR3: CARSLAQPSGNQETQYF. The CDR3 bases are TGTGCCAGAAGCTTGGCACAACCGAGCGGAAACCAAGAGACCCAGTACTTC.

This chain uses TRBV28 with TRBJ2-2, with D unclear. There are 12 residues in the CDR3. V gave up 6 bases and J gave up 5 bases, with 7 bases separating them. In germline, CDR1 is MDHEN, CDR2 SYDVKM. CDR3 DNA: TGTGCCAGCAGCTCCGGGACCGGGGAGCTGTTTTTT. This sequence encodes CASSSGTGELFF.

This clone appeared once. The chain employs TRBV13 and TRBJ2-1, with 9 bases that match TRBD2. Trimming cost V 2 bases and J 2 bases; bases outside gene matches: 4. CDR3 length: 16 residues. Germline lookup yields CDR1 PRHDT and CDR2 FYEKMQ (reference sequence). Written as DNA, the CDR3 is TGTGCCAGCAGCTTAACGGCGGGAGGGACCTACAATGAGCAGTTCTTC. Protein product: CASSLTAGGTYNEQFF.

V is TRBV5-4 and J is TRBJ2-3, with TRBD2 matching 10 bases. Per germline, CDR1 SGHNT and CDR2 YYREEE (reference sequence). J gave up 5 bases and V 4 bases, and 10 bases lay outside the gene matches. This CDR3 has 16 amino acids. The CDR3: CASSPQYLAGVDTQYF. The CDR3 nucleotides read TGTGCCAGCAGCCCCCAGTACCTAGCGGGAGTAGATACGCAGTATTTT.

The V call is TRBV5-1, the J call TRBJ2-1; 12 positions match TRBD2. Germline V lookup: CDR1 SGHRS, CDR2 YFSETQ. The CDR3 loop spans 21 amino acids. Trimming at V came to 0 bases and at J to 0 bases, leaving 13 bases not matched to a gene. CDR3 residues: CASSLAGALAGGRSSYNEQFF. The CDR3 bases are TGCGCCAGCAGCTTGGCCGGTGCCCTAGCGGGAGGGAGGAGCTCCTACAATGAGCAGTTCTTC.

This rearrangement joins TRBV27 to TRBJ2-7, with TRBD1 matching 8 bases. The J segment lost 1 base and the V segment lost 5 bases, leaving 7 bases of the junction unmatched. This CDR3 spans 15 amino acids. Germline V lookup: CDR1 MNHEY, CDR2 SMNVEV (reference sequence). In DNA form, the CDR3 reads TGTGCCAGCAGTAAAGTGGGACAGGCGTCCTACGAGCAGTACTTC. It codes for CASSKVGQASYEQYF.

The CDR3 sequence: CASRETGGAYNEQFF. CDR3 DNA: TGCGCCAGCAGAGAAACAGGGGGAGCCTACAATGAGCAGTTCTTC. The J gene is TRBJ2-1, the V gene TRBV5-1, with TRBD1 identical over 8 bases. The V gene end was trimmed by 5 bases and the J gene end by 2 bases; junction bases not matched to a gene: 6. The CDR3 has 15 amino acids. Germline loops: CDR1 SGHRS, CDR2 YFSETQ.

The chain has TRBV7-8 and TRBJ1-2; no reliable D call. CDR3 size: 13 residues. V lost 7 bases and J lost 7, with 16 bases in between. The germline CDR1 and CDR2 sequences are SGHVS and FQNEAQ. The CDR3 nucleotides are TGTGCCAGCAAGACAAACAGCGAATCTGGCTACACCTTC. This gives the protein CASKTNSESGYTF.

The chain carries TRBV7-9 and TRBJ2-7; no reliable D call. V was cut by 1 base and J by 3 bases, with 7 bases left in between. Per the germline V gene, CDR1 is SEHNR and CDR2 is FQNEAQ (reference sequence). This CDR3 contains 13 residues. The CDR3 region is CASSLGPGYEQYF. The CDR3 bases are TGTGCCAGCAGCTTAGGACCAGGCTACGAGCAGTACTTC.

This clone was counted a single time. V usage is TRBV12-5 and J usage is TRBJ2-1; the D is unclear. The V gene lost 4 bases and the J gene lost 5 bases, with 3 bases spanning the gap. CDR3 length: 11 residues. CDR1 is LGHNT and CDR2 is FRNRAP in the germline V gene. The CDR3 nucleotides are TGTGCTAGTGGTTCAAACAATGAGCAGTTCTTC. As protein: CASGSNNEQFF.

This clone was observed once. The chain links TRBV15 to TRBJ1-2, with TRBD1 as a possible D gene (6 bases). V lost 0 bases and J 2 bases, leaving 10 bases between the germline ends. CDR3 length: 15 amino acids. Germline CDR1 and CDR2: LNHNV and YYDKDF (reference sequence). CDR3 coding DNA: TGTGCCACCAGCAGAGATCCAGGACAGAACTATGGCTACACCTTC. Its translation: CATSRDPGQNYGYTF.

J is TRBJ1-2 and V is TRBV10-3, with a weak D call TRBD1 (6 bases). Trimming stripped 6 bases from V and 0 bases from J, with 17 bases between. CDR3 size: 16 residues. Looked up from germline, CDR1 is ENHRY and CDR2 is SYGVKD. This chain's CDR3 is CAIRSDRRSTNYGYTF. CDR3 sequence (DNA): TGTGCCATCAGATCTGACAGGCGCTCAACTAACTATGGCTACACCTTC.

This clone was picked up a small number of times. The rearrangement joins TRBV30 to TRBJ1-5, with a tentative D call TRBD1 (6 bases). This CDR3 has 15 amino acids. V lost 2 bases to trimming and J lost 2 bases, with 13 bases between them. Germline-derived CDR1 and CDR2 are GTSNPN and SVGIG (reference sequence). DNA of the CDR3: TGTGCCTGGAGTCAAGGGACATACGGCAATCAGCCCCAGCATTTT. Its translation is CAWSQGTYGNQPQHF. Together with reference TRBV30 and TRBJ1-5, the CDR3 gives the full variable domain: SQTIHQWPATLVQPVGSPLSLECTVEGTSNPNLYWYRQAAGRGLQLLFYSVGIGQISSEVPQNLSASRPQDRQFILSSKKLLLSDSGFYLCAWSQGTYGNQPQHFGDGTRLSIL.

This clone was observed once. The V call is TRBV5-6, the J call TRBJ2-3; the match to TRBD2 covers 7 bases. Germline V gene sequence: CDR1 SGHDT, CDR2 YYEEEE. The CDR3 extends over 14 amino acids. V shed 4 bases, J shed 3 bases, and the junction held 5 bases outside the gene matches. The CDR3 DNA reads TGTGCCAGCAGCCCGGGGGGTAGAACAGATACGCAGTATTTT. This sequence encodes CASSPGGRTDTQYF.

The rearrangement uses TRBV6-1 and TRBJ1-3; unclear D gene. This CDR3 spans 14 amino acids. The V end was cut by 3 bases, the J end by 1 base, with 7 bases between. Per germline, CDR1 MNHNS and CDR2 SASEGT. Here the CDR3 reads CASSEPVSGNTIYF. CDR3 DNA sequence: TGTGCCAGCAGTGAGCCAGTTTCTGGAAACACCATATATTTT.

Worth noting for this clone: Additional DNA sequences in this sample encode the identical CDR3. This chain joins TRBV7-3 and TRBJ1-2; 9 positions match TRBD1. The CDR3 is made up of 14 amino acids. V was clipped by 5 bases and J by 2 bases; unmatched bases: 3. Germline CDR1 reads SGHTA; CDR2 reads FQGTGA. CDR3: CASSPGQGNYGYTF. DNA for the CDR3: TGTGCCAGCAGCCCCGGACAGGGGAACTATGGCTACACCTTC. Drawing the rest from reference TRBV7-3 and TRBJ1-2, the complete variable domain is GAGVSQTPSNKVTEKGKYVELRCDPISGHTALYWYRQSLGQGPEFLIYFQGTGAADDSGLPNDRFFAVRPEGSVSTLKIQRTERGDSAVYLCASSPGQGNYGYTFGSGTRLTVV.

This chain links TRBV4-2 with TRBJ2-7; D perhaps matches TRBD1 (5 bases). The CDR3 covers 16 residues. Trimming removed 0 bases from V and 2 bases from J, with 14 bases in between. The germline CDR1 and CDR2 sequences are LGHNA and YNFKEQ. CDR3 DNA sequence: TGTGCCAGCAGCCAAGAGGGAAGGGGTCGGGCCTACGAGCAGTACTTC. Its translation is CASSQEGRGRAYEQYF.

V and J are TRBV30 and TRBJ2-5; D remains ambiguous. The V end lost 0 bases, the J end lost 5 bases, and 13 bases lay between the germline ends. In germline, CDR1 is GTSNPN, CDR2 SVGIG (reference sequence). The CDR3 spans 14 residues. In DNA, the CDR3 is TGTGCCTGGAGTGTATTACAGCCGGCGGAGACCCAGTACTTC. This translates into CAWSVLQPAETQYF.

The chain joins TRBV5-5 to TRBJ1-2, with D perhaps matching TRBD1 (5 bases). CDR1 SGHKS and CDR2 YYEKEE come from the germline V gene (reference sequence). V was trimmed by 4 bases and J by 8 bases, leaving 24 bases between them. The CDR3 has 16 amino acids. The CDR3 region has the DNA TGTGCCAGCAGCCCGGACCTCCCCCGGACAATGAGGGGCTACACCTTC. Translation: CASSPDLPRTMRGYTF.

The rearrangement joins TRBV9 to TRBJ1-3; no clear D gene. The CDR3 runs 15 residues. V was pared by 2 bases and J by 0 bases, with 9 bases between. Per germline, CDR1 SGDLS and CDR2 YYNGEE. The CDR3 protein is CASSVGQYSGNTIYF. In nucleotides, the CDR3 is TGTGCCAGCAGCGTGGGCCAGTACTCTGGAAACACCATATATTTT.

This chain uses TRBV7-9 with TRBJ1-1; the match to TRBD1 covers 8 bases. In germline, CDR1 is SEHNR, CDR2 FQNEAQ (reference sequence). The trim removed 5 bases at V and 5 bases at J, leaving 7 bases unmatched. The CDR3 consists of 14 residues. The CDR3 sequence: CASSPTGVGTEAFF. Here the CDR3 DNA reads TGTGCCAGCAGCCCGACAGGGGTGGGGACTGAAGCTTTCTTT.

This clone was seen only a few times. V and J are TRBV5-4 and TRBJ2-2, with D possibly TRBD2 on 5 matching bases. This CDR3 has 14 amino acids. CDR1 and CDR2 (germline): SGHNT, YYREEE (reference sequence). Trimming left V 0 bases short and J 8 bases short, with 11 bases between. Here the CDR3 reads CASSLGRGMGELFF. In nucleotides, the CDR3 is TGTGCCAGCAGCTTGGGCCGGGGAATGGGGGAGCTGTTTTTT.

The chain's CDR3 is CASTSGRAGSTDTQYF. CDR3 coding DNA: TGTGCCAGCACTAGCGGGAGGGCCGGAAGCACAGATACGCAGTATTTT. The chain combines TRBV2 with TRBJ2-3; 12 bases are shared with TRBD2. The junction had 5 bases not matched to a gene; V was cut back by 7 bases and J by 0 bases. Germline V CDR1 and CDR2: SNHLY, FYNNEI. The CDR3 extends over 16 amino acids.

The CDR3 loop is CASSPFSSSRNQPQHF. The DNA of the CDR3 is TGTGCCAGCTCACCGTTTAGCTCGTCTCGCAATCAGCCCCAGCATTTT. The chain is built from TRBV18 and TRBJ1-5; D not resolved. The germline V gene has CDR1 KGHSH and CDR2 LQKENI. Trimming pared 3 bases from V and 2 bases from J, leaving 14 bases between. This CDR3 comprises 16 residues.